These T cell receptor beta chains were read from a single sample in a study of cytomegalovirus exposure and HLA in healthy donors. Libraries were prepared by immunoSEQ multiplex PCR; TCRdb keeps only in-frame clonotypes and omits some of them. The repertoire holds roughly 120,000 clones, with roughly 84% as singletons. The sample comprised PBMCs. The receptors stem from a young woman in good health and CMV-seropositive. Each CDR3 is given with its conserved first and last residue. A D gene is named only where the DNA matches it firmly. Clone size is shown for a subset of rows, as once, few, many or a class of expanded clone.

d_call clone_size j_call v_call cdr3_nt cdr3_aa
. . TRBJ2-7 TRBV6-1 TGTGCCAGCAGTGACGAGCCCTACTACGAGCAGTACTTC CASSDEPYYEQYF
. . TRBJ2-7 TRBV4-1 TGCGCCAGCAGCCACCGGGACACGAGTGGGTACGAGCAGTACTTC CASSHRDTSGYEQYF
. . TRBJ2-3 TRBV6-6 TGTGCCAGCAGTTACCAGGGATCCACAGATACGCAGTATTTT CASSYQGSTDTQYF
. . TRBJ2-5 TRBV29-1 TGCAGCGTTGGGACTATCGAAGAGACCCAGTACTTC CSVGTIEETQYF
TRBD1 . TRBJ2-7 TRBV4-1 TGCGCCAGCAGCCAAGTGGGACAGGGGTACGAGCAGTACTTC CASSQVGQGYEQYF
TRBD1 . TRBJ1-2 TRBV29-1 TGCAGCGTCGGACAGGGAGGGTACGGCTACACCTTC CSVGQGGYGYTF
. once TRBJ2-3 TRBV29-1 TGCAGCGTTGTACCGACAGGAAGCACAGATACGCAGTATTTT CSVVPTGSTDTQYF
. once TRBJ1-1 TRBV30 TGTGCCTGGTCGCTGCAACAGGGTGAAGCTTTCTTT CAWSLQQGEAFF
. . TRBJ2-5 TRBV2 TGTGCCAGCATACACAGCCAAGAGACCCAGTACTTC CASIHSQETQYF
TRBD1 . TRBJ1-5 TRBV19 TGTGCCAGTAGCCGACAGGGCCCCCAGCCCCAGCATTTT CASSRQGPQPQHF
TRBD2 . TRBJ2-5 TRBV5-4 TGTGCCAGCAGCGATACCGGCGGGGGGGCAGAGACCCAGTACTTC CASSDTGGGAETQYF
. . TRBJ1-5 TRBV5-6 TGTGCCAGCAGCTTTTGGGCTTTAAGCAATCAGCCCCAGCATTTT CASSFWALSNQPQHF
. . TRBJ1-3 TRBV9 TGTGCCAGCAGCGTAGGGAGTACAGGGGGAAACACCATATATTTT CASSVGSTGGNTIYF
TRBD2 . TRBJ2-1 TRBV7-3 TGTGCCAGCAGCCCGGGACTAGCGGGGGGTTATGAGCAGTTCTTC CASSPGLAGGYEQFF
TRBD2 . TRBJ2-3 TRBV29-1 TGCAGCGTTGGTCCGGGGGGGCCGGTAGATACGCAGTATTTT CSVGPGGPVDTQYF
. . TRBJ1-1 TRBV7-5 TGTGCCAGAAGCTGGGCCGAGGGGGAGGGTGGAACCACTGAAGCTTTCTTT CARSWAEGEGGTTEAFF
TRBD2 . TRBJ2-3 TRBV7-9 TGTGCCAGCAGCTGCAGGAATAGCGGGGAGCCCGATACGCAGTATTTT CASSCRNSGEPDTQYF
TRBD2 few TRBJ2-1 TRBV7-3 TGTGCCAGCAGCTTATTTGGCGGGGGTATAAATGAGCAGTTCTTC CASSLFGGGINEQFF
. . TRBJ2-3 TRBV9 TGTGCCAGCAGCGTAATTAGCAGCACAGATACGCAGTATTTT CASSVISSTDTQYF
TRBD1 once TRBJ2-7 TRBV19 TGTGCCAGTAGTATAGTCGAACCGGGACAGGGCTACGAGCAGTACTTC CASSIVEPGQGYEQYF
TRBD2 . TRBJ2-1 TRBV2 TGTGCCAGCAGCGAGTTTACTAGCGGGGGGAATGAGCAGTTCTTC CASSEFTSGGNEQFF
TRBD1 . TRBJ2-1 TRBV10-2 TGCGCCAGCAGACAGGGGCAGAGCTCCTACAATGAGCAGTTCTTC CASRQGQSSYNEQFF
. . TRBJ1-3 TRBV10-1 TGCGCCAGCAGTGACCCGATTGGAGGTCCTGGAAACACCATATATTTT CASSDPIGGPGNTIYF
. . TRBJ1-5 TRBV29-1 TGCAGCGTTGAAGTAGGCAGGGGCGGCCAGCCCCAGCATTTT CSVEVGRGGQPQHF
. . TRBJ1-1 TRBV7-9 TGTGCCAGCAGCTTAGTTTGGGGAGGGGCTGAAGCTTTCTTT CASSLVWGGAEAFF
. . TRBJ2-2 TRBV7-8 TGTGCCAGCAGCTTAACAGCGAACACCGGGGAGCTGTTTTTT CASSLTANTGELFF
. . TRBJ1-6 TRBV30 TGTGCCTGGAACGACAGAGGAAGGTCACCCCTCCACTTT CAWNDRGRSPLHF
TRBD1 few TRBJ2-2 TRBV9 TGTGCCAGCAGCCCCTCCGGGACAGCCAGGACCGGCGGGGAGCTGTTTTTT CASSPSGTARTGGELFF
TRBD2 . TRBJ2-1 TRBV11-2 TGTGCCAGCAGCTTAAGGAGCGGGACCTACAATGAGCAGTTCTTC CASSLRSGTYNEQFF
. . TRBJ2-7 TRBV4-2 TGTGCCAGCAGCCAGCGGGACGAAAGCTCCTACGAGCAGTACTTC CASSQRDESSYEQYF
. . TRBJ2-3 TRBV4-2 TGTGCCAGCAGCCAAGAATTGGGGGCCGGACCAGATACGCAGTATTTT CASSQELGAGPDTQYF
TRBD1 . TRBJ2-7 TRBV7-2 TGTGCCAGCATCCCATTGGCGGGACAGGGGGCGGGGGAGCAGTACTTC CASIPLAGQGAGEQYF
TRBD2 . TRBJ2-7 TRBV10-1 TGCGCCAGCAGTGGGACTAGCGGGGGAGATAACTACGAGCAGTACTTC CASSGTSGGDNYEQYF
. . TRBJ2-7 TRBV6-5 TGTGCCAGCAGTTACTCAGCAGGGGACTACGAGCAGTACTTC CASSYSAGDYEQYF
TRBD2 few TRBJ2-2 TRBV5-4 TGTGCCAGCAGTCGGGGACTAGATACCGGGGAGCTGTTTTTT CASSRGLDTGELFF
TRBD1 . TRBJ2-7 TRBV18 TGTGCCAGCTCACCAGAGGACAGGTTACACGAGCAGTACTTC CASSPEDRLHEQYF
TRBD1 . TRBJ2-1 TRBV5-4 TGTGCCAGCAGTGAGACAGGGGGGAGAAGCGAGCAGTTCTTC CASSETGGRSEQFF
. . TRBJ2-7 TRBV5-1 TGCGCCAGCAGCTTGTCCCCCGGGACCTACGAGCAGTACTTC CASSLSPGTYEQYF
TRBD2 . TRBJ2-1 TRBV11-2 TGTGCCAGCAGCTTGGGGGCTAGCGGGGTCAATGAGCAGTTCTTC CASSLGASGVNEQFF
TRBD1 . TRBJ1-4 TRBV19 TGTGCCAGTAGTATGGGAGGACAGGGGAGTGAAAAACTGTTTTTT CASSMGGQGSEKLFF
TRBD1 . TRBJ1-4 TRBV7-9 TGTGCCAGCAGCAGGACAGGCGGTAATGAAAAACTGTTTTTT CASSRTGGNEKLFF
TRBD1 . TRBJ1-5 TRBV7-2 TGTGCCAGCAGCTTGAGGGGGCGGGAGCCCCAGCATTTT CASSLRGREPQHF